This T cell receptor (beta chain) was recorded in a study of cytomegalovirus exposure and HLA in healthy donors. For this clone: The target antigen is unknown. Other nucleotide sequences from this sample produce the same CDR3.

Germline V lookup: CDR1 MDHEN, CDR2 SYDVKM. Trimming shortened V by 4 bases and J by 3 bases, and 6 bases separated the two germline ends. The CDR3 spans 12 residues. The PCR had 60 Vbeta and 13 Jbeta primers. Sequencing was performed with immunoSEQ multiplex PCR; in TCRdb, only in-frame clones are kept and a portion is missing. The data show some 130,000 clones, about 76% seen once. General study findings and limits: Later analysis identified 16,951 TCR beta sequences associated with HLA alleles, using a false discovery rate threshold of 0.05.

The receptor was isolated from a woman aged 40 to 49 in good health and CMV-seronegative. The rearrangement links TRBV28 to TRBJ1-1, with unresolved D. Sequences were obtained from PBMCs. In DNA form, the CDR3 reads TGTGCCAGCAGTTCCACGGACACTGAAGCTTTCTTT. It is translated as CASSSTDTEAFF.